This T cell receptor beta chain was identified during a study of blood T cell repertoires in COVID-19. Germline assignment: CDR1 LGHNA and CDR2 YSLEER. The CDR3 sequence is 12 residues long. A single count supports this clone. The junction and the germline gene differ at one end; a read error may be behind it. Only in-frame clones appear in the TCRdb table, and some are missing; sequencing was by immunoSEQ multiplex PCR. The sample contains about 85,000 clones, less than 95% of which appear only once. The J gene is TRBJ1-2, the V gene TRBV4-3; no definite D call. This TCR derives from a human donor with active COVID-19. The donor label of this sample is uncertain. Material: peripheral blood. CDR3 DNA sequence: TGCGCCAGCAGCCAAGATCGGAACAGAGTTAACTTC. Protein sequence: CASSQDRNRVNF.